The T cell receptor (beta chain) described here comes from a study of cytomegalovirus exposure and HLA in healthy donors. Findings and caveats of the study: The availability of immune exposure information extended only to CMV serostatus. Researchers catalogued 164 TCR beta chains as cytomegalovirus-associated.

In germline, CDR1 is SGHDT, CDR2 YYEEEE. There are 14 residues in the CDR3. V lost 2 bases to trimming and J lost 2 bases; unmatched junction nucleotides: 0. Researchers ran the PCR with 60 Vbeta and 13 Jbeta primers. Clones were sequenced by immunoSEQ multiplex PCR, and TCRdb holds only the in-frame ones, with some missing. The sample carries under 200,000 clones, roughly 80% recorded once. As for this clone: Its antigen is still unknown.

This TCR was recovered from a man aged 40-50 years in good health and CMV-seropositive. The chain uses TRBV5-6 and TRBJ1-3; 8 bases map to TRBD1. Material: PBMCs. Here the CDR3 reads CASSFRGPGNTIYF. For the CDR3, the DNA is TGTGCCAGCAGCTTCAGGGGGCCTGGAAACACCATATATTTT.